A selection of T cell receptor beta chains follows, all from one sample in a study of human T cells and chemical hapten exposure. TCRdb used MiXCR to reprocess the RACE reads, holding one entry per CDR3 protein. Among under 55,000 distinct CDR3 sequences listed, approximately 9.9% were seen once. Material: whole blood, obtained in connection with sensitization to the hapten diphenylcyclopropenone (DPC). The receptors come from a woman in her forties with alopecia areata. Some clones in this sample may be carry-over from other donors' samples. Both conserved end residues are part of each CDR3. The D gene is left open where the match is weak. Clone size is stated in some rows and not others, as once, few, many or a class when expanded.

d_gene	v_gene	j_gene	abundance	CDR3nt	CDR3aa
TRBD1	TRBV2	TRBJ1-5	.	TGTGCCAGCAGTTATGGACAGGGGCTCGGGCAGCCCCAGCATTTT	CASSYGQGLGQPQHF
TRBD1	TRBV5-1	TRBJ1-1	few	TGCGCCAGCAGCTGGGGACAGGGTCCCACTGAAGCTTTCTTT	CASSWGQGPTEAFF
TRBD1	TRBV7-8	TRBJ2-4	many	TGTGCCAGCAGCTTAGGTGGGACAGGGGGAAACATTCAGTACTTC	CASSLGGTGGNIQYF
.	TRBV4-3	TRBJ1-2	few	TGCGCCAGCAGCCAAGACATGCTTAACTATGGCTACACCTTC	CASSQDMLNYGYTF
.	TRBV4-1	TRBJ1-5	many	TGCGCCAGCAGCCAAGGAGGGAGCGGTTATCAGCCCCAGCATTTT	CASSQGGSGYQPQHF
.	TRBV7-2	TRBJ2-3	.	TGTGCCAGCAGCTTAGTGAATTCAGATACGCAGTATTTT	CASSLVNSDTQYF
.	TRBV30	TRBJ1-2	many	TGTGCCTGGAGTGTACCCGGACTTAACTATGGCTACACCTTC	CAWSVPGLNYGYTF
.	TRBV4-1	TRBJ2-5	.	TGCGCCAGCAGCCAAGAACAAGAGACCCAGTACTTC	CASSQEQETQYF
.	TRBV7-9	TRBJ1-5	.	TGTGCCAGCAGCTTAGAGACGCATCAGCCCCAGCATTTT	CASSLETHQPQHF
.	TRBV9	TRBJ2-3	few	TGTGCCAGCAGCGCCGACACAGATACGCAGTATTTT	CASSADTDTQYF
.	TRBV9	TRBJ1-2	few	TGTGCCAGCAGCGTAGACAACAGGAAAGGAGGCTATGGCTACACCTTC	CASSVDNRKGGYGYTF
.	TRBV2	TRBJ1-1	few	TGTGCCAGCGGCCGAACGGAAGCTTTCTTT	CASGRTEAFF
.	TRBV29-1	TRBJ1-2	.	TGCAGCGTTGCGGGCAGCGCTAACTATGGCTACACCTTC	CSVAGSANYGYTF
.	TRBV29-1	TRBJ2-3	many	TGCAGCGGAGACAGCACAGATACGCAGTATTTT	CSGDSTDTQYF
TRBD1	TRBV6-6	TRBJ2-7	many	TGTGCCAGCAGTTCGACAGGGGTTTACGAGCAGTACTTC	CASSSTGVYEQYF
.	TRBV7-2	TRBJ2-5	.	TGTGCCAGCAGTGCACGAGAGACCCAGTACTTC	CASSARETQYF
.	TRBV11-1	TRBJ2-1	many	TGTGCCAGCAGCCACTCCGTAGAGCAGTTCTTC	CASSHSVEQFF
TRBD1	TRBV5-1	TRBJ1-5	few	TGCGCCAGCAGCTTGAAGGGGGCTCAGCCCCAGCATTTT	CASSLKGAQPQHF
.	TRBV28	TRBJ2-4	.	TGTGCCAGCAAGGGAGGGGGGCCCAAAAACATTCAGTACTTC	CASKGGGPKNIQYF
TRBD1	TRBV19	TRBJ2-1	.	TGTGCCAGTAGTATCCCCTATCGGGACAGGACGAATGAGCAGTTCTTC	CASSIPYRDRTNEQFF
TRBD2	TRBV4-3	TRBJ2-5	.	TGCGCCAGCAGCCAAGAGCGGGGGGGCCAAGAGACCCAGTACTTC	CASSQERGGQETQYF
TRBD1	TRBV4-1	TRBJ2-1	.	TGCGCCAGCAGCCAAGGACCAGGGGGCGATGAGCAGTTCTTC	CASSQGPGGDEQFF
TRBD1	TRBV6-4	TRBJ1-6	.	TGTGCCAGCAGTCCAGGGGGCGAAGGTAATTCACCCCTCCACTTT	CASSPGGEGNSPLHF
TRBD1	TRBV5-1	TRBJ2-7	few	TGCGCCAGCAGCCCGTGGACAGGGGACCAGCAGTACTTC	CASSPWTGDQQYF
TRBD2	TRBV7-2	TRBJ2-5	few	TGTGCCAGCGGGCACTGGACTAGTCAAGAGACCCAGTACTTC	CASGHWTSQETQYF
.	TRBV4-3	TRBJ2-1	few	TGCGCCAGCAGCCAAGATTGGGCCAGGGGCGAAGAGCAGTTCTTC	CASSQDWARGEEQFF
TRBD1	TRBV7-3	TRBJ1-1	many	TGTGCCAGCAGCGAAAAGGGGGCCACTGAAGCTTTCTTT	CASSEKGATEAFF
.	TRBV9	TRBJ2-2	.	TGTGCCAGCAGCGTACAGGGGACGAACACCGGGGAGCCGTTTTTT	CASSVQGTNTGEPFF
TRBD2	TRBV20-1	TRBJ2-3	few	TGCAGTGCTACCCTAATAGCGGGGATGGTCACAGATACGCAGTATTTT	CSATLIAGMVTDTQYF
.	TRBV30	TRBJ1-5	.	TGTGCCTGGAGTGTACGGGGTCAGGGGCTCAGCAATCAGCCCCAGCATTTT	CAWSVRGQGLSNQPQHF
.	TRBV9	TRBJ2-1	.	TGTGCCAGCAGCAACCCTGGGGGCAATGAGCAGTTCTTC	CASSNPGGNEQFF
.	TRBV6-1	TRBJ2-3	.	TGTGCCAGCAGGACAGCTAGCACAGATACGCAGTATTTT	CASRTASTDTQYF
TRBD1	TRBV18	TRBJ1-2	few	TGTGCCAGCTCACCTGGACAGGGAGAAAGAGGCTATGGCTACACCTTC	CASSPGQGERGYGYTF
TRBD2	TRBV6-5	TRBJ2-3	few	TGTGCCAGCAGTTGGTCGAGCGGGGGGGCCCGGAGCACAGATACGCAGTATTTT	CASSWSSGGARSTDTQYF
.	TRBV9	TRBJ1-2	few	TGTGCCAGCAGCCTATCTCCAGGGCCTAACTATGGCTACACCTTC	CASSLSPGPNYGYTF
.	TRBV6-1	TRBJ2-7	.	TGTGCCAGCGGACGTGAGACGAGGGGCCTTTCCTACGAGCAGTACTTC	CASGRETRGLSYEQYF
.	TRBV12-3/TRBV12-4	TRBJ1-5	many	TGTGCCAGCAGTTACCCCTCCAGCAATCAGCCCCAGCATTTT	CASSYPSSNQPQHF
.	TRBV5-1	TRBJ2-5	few	TGCGCCAGCAGCTCCAATGGGGCACAAGAGACCCAGTACTTC	CASSSNGAQETQYF
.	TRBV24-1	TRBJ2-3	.	TGTGCCTCCGGGGCCGGAGATACGCAGTATTTT	CASGAGDTQYF
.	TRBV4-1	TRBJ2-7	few	TGCGCCAGCAGCCAAGGCGAGCTAACCAATTGGCAGTACTTC	CASSQGELTNWQYF
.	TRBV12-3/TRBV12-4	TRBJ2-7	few	TGTGCCAGCGGGGTATCTTGGACAGCGGGAAACTACGAGCAGTACTTC	CASGVSWTAGNYEQYF
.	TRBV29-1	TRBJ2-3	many	TGCAGCTCAAAGAGGGGCGGGGAAACAGATACGCAGTATTTT	CSSKRGGETDTQYF
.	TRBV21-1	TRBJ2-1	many	TGTGCCAGCAGTGGAGTTCTTAGGGGCAATGAGCAGTTCTTC	CASSGVLRGNEQFF
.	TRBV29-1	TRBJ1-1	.	TGCAGCGCCAATCGGGGGAGGACTGGCACTGAAGCTTTCTTT	CSANRGRTGTEAFF
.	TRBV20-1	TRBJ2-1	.	TGCAGCTCCCGGAAGCGGGCGAGCTCCTACAATGAGCAGTTCTTC	CSSRKRASSYNEQFF
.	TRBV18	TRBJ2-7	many	TGTGCCAGCGGCACCGTACCCTACGAGCAGTACTTC	CASGTVPYEQYF
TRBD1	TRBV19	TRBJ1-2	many	TGTGCCAGTGGGGACAGGGTACTCTATGGCTACACCTTC	CASGDRVLYGYTF
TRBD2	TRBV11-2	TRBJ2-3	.	TGTGCCAGCAGCTTCTCTAGCGGGGGGCGCACAGATACGCAGTATTTT	CASSFSSGGRTDTQYF
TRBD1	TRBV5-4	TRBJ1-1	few	TGTGCCAGCAGCTCGACAGGGCAGCAGAACACTGAAGCTTTCTTT	CASSSTGQQNTEAFF
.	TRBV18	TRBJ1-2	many	TGTGCCAGCTCACCATCCCAGATGCTGGACACCTTC	CASSPSQMLDTF
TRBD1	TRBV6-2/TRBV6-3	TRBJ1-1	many	TGTGCCAGCAGTTACGTTTTCGGACAGGGCAGCCGGCGCGCTGAAGCTTTCTTT	CASSYVFGQGSRRAEAFF
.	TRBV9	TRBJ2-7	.	TGTGCCAGCAGCGCCGGTACAGGGTACTCCTACGAGCAGTACTTC	CASSAGTGYSYEQYF
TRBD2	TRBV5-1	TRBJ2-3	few	TGCGCCAGCAGGACTAGCGGGGGGCCGATAGATACGCAGTATTTT	CASRTSGGPIDTQYF
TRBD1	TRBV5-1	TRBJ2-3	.	TGCGCCAGCAGCTCCGTAAAGGGGGCCGGGGCAGATACGCAGTATTTT	CASSSVKGAGADTQYF
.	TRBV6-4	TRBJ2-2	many	TGTGCCAGCAGTGACAGGACCACCGGGGAGCTGTTTTTT	CASSDRTTGELFF
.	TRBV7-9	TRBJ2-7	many	TGTGCCAGCAATCTGGGGGCAGGACCAACCTACGAGCAGTACTTC	CASNLGAGPTYEQYF
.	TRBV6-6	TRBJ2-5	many	TGTGCCAGCAGTTACTCGGGCAGCCAAGAGACCCAGTACTTC	CASSYSGSQETQYF
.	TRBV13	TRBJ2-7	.	TGTGCCAGCAGCTTAGGGGTCAGGGTCGACGAGCAGTACTTC	CASSLGVRVDEQYF